The 23 T cell receptor beta chains listed next were all sequenced from one sample in a study of T cells in Graves' hyperthyroidism and ophthalmopathy. Regions amplified from RNA transcripts were the TCR beta CDR3 regions. When the TCR CDR3 underwent first-round RT-PCR, the HTBI primer set was used. One entry per CDR3 protein results from TCRdb running MiXCR on the multiplex PCR reads. This sample has about 360,000 distinct CDR3 sequences, with around 13% found just once. Material: blood. The receptor set was obtained from a woman aged 18-29 years with Graves' hyperthyroidism.

There are many counts of this clonotype. For the CDR3, the DNA is TGCGCCAGCAGCACGAGCCAGGCTGTATACGAGCAGTACTTC. Residues: CASSTSQAVYEQYF. The J gene is TRBJ2-7, the V gene TRBV5-1, with D unclear. This CDR3 contains 14 residues. Trimming left V 4 bases short and J 4 bases short, with 15 bases between. Germline V gene sequence: CDR1 SGHRS, CDR2 YFSETQ. Supplemented by reference TRBV5-1 and TRBJ2-7, the full variable domain reads KAGVTQTPRYLIKTRGQQVTLSCSPISGHRSVSWYQQTPGQGLQFLFEYFSETQRNKGNFPGRFSGRQFSNSRSEMNVSTLELGDSALYLCASSTSQAVYEQYFGPGTRLTVT.

At least ten counts were recorded for this clonotype. This chain uses TRBV7-8 with TRBJ2-5; D could derive from TRBD1 or TRBD2 (5 bases each). V was trimmed by 5 bases and J by 6 bases, leaving 16 bases between them. The CDR3 length is 14 residues. Germline V lookup: CDR1 SGHVS, CDR2 FQNEAQ. The CDR3 nucleotides are TGTGCCAGCAGCCAAGATGAGGGGCCCCAGACCCAGTACTTC. It translates to CASSQDEGPQTQYF.

This clonotype was seen only once. The rearrangement uses TRBV27 and TRBJ2-3, with D tentatively TRBD2 (6 bases). Trimming took 7 bases from V and 4 from J, leaving 12 bases between them. Germline assignment: CDR1 MNHEY and CDR2 SMNVEV (reference sequence). The CDR3 runs to 13 residues. The CDR3 nucleotides are TGTGCCAGCACCATCTCGGGGGCAGATACGCAGTATTTT. This translates into CASTISGADTQYF.

The table lists this clonotype with a few counts. This chain uses TRBV6-5 with TRBJ2-1, with D uncertain. The CDR3 is made up of 13 amino acids. Looked up from germline, CDR1 is MNHEY and CDR2 is SVGAGI. Trimming removed 1 base from V and 8 bases from J, with 9 bases in between. The DNA of the CDR3 is TGTGCCAGCAGTTACTTCTTCAGCGATGAGCAGTTCTTC. Its protein product is CASSYFFSDEQFF.

This clonotype was recorded a few times. The chain couples TRBV5-6 to TRBJ2-7, with D possibly being TRBD1 or TRBD2 (5 bases each). The germline V gene has CDR1 SGHDT and CDR2 YYEEEE. CDR3 length: 14 amino acids. V was shortened by 4 bases and J by 4 bases, with 15 bases between the two germline ends. CDR3 in amino acids: CASSEDSGAYEQYF. CDR3 in DNA: TGTGCCAGCAGCGAGGACTCCGGGGCATACGAGCAGTACTTC.

This clonotype occurred many times. The chain joins TRBV29-1 to TRBJ1-5, with TRBD1 identical over 7 bases. Germline V CDR1 and CDR2: SQVTM, ANQGSEA. The CDR3 is made up of 13 amino acids. Trimming took 5 bases from V and 8 from J; bases not matched to a gene: 9. The CDR3 nucleotides read TGCAGCGTTAGGGGACACAGGGGTGAGCCCCAGCATTTT. Its protein is CSVRGHRGEPQHF.

The table lists this clonotype with a few counts. The genes are TRBV14 and TRBJ1-1, with no clear D. This CDR3 region has 13 residues. The V end was cut by 1 base, the J end by 4 bases, with 7 bases between. CDR1 SGHDN and CDR2 FVKESK come from the germline V gene. The CDR3: CASSQGSRTEAFF. The CDR3 DNA reads TGTGCCAGCAGCCAAGGTTCTCGCACTGAAGCTTTCTTT. The whole variable domain, remainder taken from reference TRBV14 and TRBJ1-1, is EAGVTQFPSHSVIEKGQTVTLRCDPISGHDNLYWYRRVMGKEIKFLLHFVKESKQDESGMPNNRFLAERTGGTYSTLKVQPAELEDSGVYFCASSQGSRTEAFFGQGTRLTVV.

This clonotype has ten or more counts. The V and J genes are TRBV7-9 and TRBJ1-2; no clear D gene. The V gene lost 8 bases and the J gene lost 8 bases, with 18 bases spanning the gap. Germline lookup yields CDR1 SEHNR and CDR2 FQNEAQ (reference sequence). The length of the CDR3 is 13 residues. The CDR3 DNA reads TGTGCCAGCCGTCCATCAGGATCGGTCGGCTACACCTTC. Encoded protein: CASRPSGSVGYTF. The complete variable domain, with remaining parts taken from reference TRBV7-9 and TRBJ1-2, reads DTGVSQNPRHKITKRGQNVTFRCDPISEHNRLYWYRQTLGQGPEFLTYFQNEAQLEKSRLLSDRFSAERPKGSFSTLEIQRTEQGDSAMYLCASRPSGSVGYTFGSGTRLTVV.

The CDR3 DNA is TGTGCCAGCATGGACGGGGGCAGGAACACTGAAGCTTTCTTT. It translates to CASMDGGRNTEAFF. J is TRBJ1-1 and V is TRBV2, with D tentatively TRBD1 (6 bases). Per the germline V gene, CDR1 is SNHLY and CDR2 is FYNNEI. V was cut by 7 bases and J by 1 base, with 13 bases left in between. CDR3 length: 14 amino acids. Together with reference TRBV2 and TRBJ1-1, the CDR3 gives the full variable domain: EPEVTQTPSHQVTQMGQEVILRCVPISNHLYFYWYRQILGQKVEFLVSFYNNEISEKSEIFDDQFSVERPDGSNFTLKIRSTKLEDSAMYFCASMDGGRNTEAFFGQGTRLTVV.

The sample holds many counts of this clonotype. The chain carries TRBV6-1 and TRBJ1-6, with TRBD1 matching over 9 bases. The CDR3 contains 15 residues. The trim removed 6 bases at V and 8 bases at J, leaving 8 bases unmatched. Germline V CDR1 and CDR2: MNHNS, SASEGT. CDR3 protein: CASSQPTGGDSPLHF. CDR3 nucleotide sequence: TGTGCCAGCAGCCAACCCACAGGGGGCGATTCACCCCTCCACTTT.

This clonotype was counted a few times. This sequence joins TRBV7-9 and TRBJ1-6, with TRBD1 matching 7 bases. The CDR3 is 14 residues long. V lost 4 bases, J lost 7 bases, and 4 bases stayed unmatched. Per the germline V gene, CDR1 is SEHNR and CDR2 is FQNEAQ (reference sequence). In DNA, the CDR3 is TGTGCCAGCAGCTCCGGGACAGACAATTCACCCCTCCACTTT. Amino acids: CASSSGTDNSPLHF. The variable domain in full, completed from reference TRBV7-9 and TRBJ1-6, reads DTGVSQNPRHKITKRGQNVTFRCDPISEHNRLYWYRQTLGQGPEFLTYFQNEAQLEKSRLLSDRFSAERPKGSFSTLEIQRTEQGDSAMYLCASSSGTDNSPLHFGNGTRLTVT.

The chain links TRBV10-3 to TRBJ1-2; 7 positions agree with TRBD1. The CDR3 has 15 residues. Germline trimming cut 4 bases from V and 8 bases from J; bases unmatched to any gene: 13. Germline-derived CDR1 and CDR2 are ENHRY and SYGVKD. The CDR3 DNA reads TGTGCCATCAGTGGGGAGGCAAGGGGGCAGTGGGGCTACACCTTC. This gives the protein CAISGEARGQWGYTF.

Worth noting for this clonotype: This is likely a read error, given that the CDR3 carries no conserved phenylalanine or tryptophan at its end. The chain is built from TRBV20-1 and TRBJ2-7; 8 bases fit TRBD1. CDR3 length: 15 amino acids. Germline-derived CDR1 and CDR2 are DFQATT and SNEGSKA (reference sequence). Losses at the gene ends were 3 bases for V and 4 bases for J; bases not matched to a gene: 11. The CDR3 loop reads CSASQATGARYEQYL. As DNA, the CDR3 is TGCAGTGCTAGTCAGGCGACAGGGGCCCGATACGAGCAGTACCTC.

This clonotype was seen repeatedly, ten times or more. The CDR3 nucleotides are TGTGCCAGCAGCTTATTCCTACAAGAGACCCAGTACTTC. This codes for CASSLFLQETQYF. This chain uses TRBV7-2 with TRBJ2-5, with D unclear. V was pared by 2 bases and J by 2 bases, with 6 bases between. From germline, CDR1 is SGHTA and CDR2 FQGNSA. The CDR3 is 13 residues long.

This clonotype was detected ten times or more. The rearrangement links TRBV11-2 to TRBJ1-1, with a weak D call TRBD1 (6 bases). The V end was cut by 2 bases, the J end by 1 base, with 8 bases between. The CDR3 is made up of 14 amino acids. Looked up from germline, CDR1 is SGHAT and CDR2 is FQNNGV. CDR3 nucleotides: TGTGCCAGCAGCTTATCGACAGGGAACACTGAAGCTTTCTTT. Encoded protein: CASSLSTGNTEAFF.

At least ten counts were recorded for this clonotype. The rearrangement joins TRBV28 to TRBJ1-1; 9 bases are a match to TRBD1. Losses at the gene ends were 7 bases for V and 5 bases for J; bases not matched to a gene: 20. The CDR3 extends over 18 amino acids. Germline lookup yields CDR1 MDHEN and CDR2 SYDVKM. The CDR3 protein is CASTPRSAEQGARTEAFF. Written as DNA, the CDR3 is TGTGCCAGCACCCCGAGAAGTGCGGAACAGGGGGCGAGGACTGAAGCTTTCTTT.

This clonotype was counted many times. The chain couples TRBV12-3 or TRBV12-4 to TRBJ1-2; D might be TRBD1 (6 bases). The CDR3 loop spans 12 amino acids. V lost 6 bases and J lost 5, with 10 bases in between. This CDR3 reads CASSQGKYGYTF. CDR3 DNA sequence: TGTGCCAGCAGCCAGGGGAAGTATGGCTACACCTTC.

As to this clonotype: A much larger clone sits a single nucleotide away, making a read error possible. The chain recombines TRBV6-1 with TRBJ1-2; 7 bases agree with TRBD1. There are 15 residues in the CDR3. Germline CDR1 is MNHNS and CDR2 is SASEGT. Germline trimming cut 11 bases from V and 0 bases from J; bases unmatched to any gene: 12. Here the CDR3 reads CARLLTGQANYGYTF. Here the CDR3 DNA reads TGTGCCCGCCTCTTGACAGGGCAAGCTAACTATGGCTACACCTTC.

The chain combines TRBV5-1 with TRBJ2-7; the D call may be TRBD1 or TRBD2 (5 bases each). The CDR3 sequence is 16 residues long. V was pared by 1 base and J by 0 bases, with 14 bases between. Germline V lookup: CDR1 SGHRS, CDR2 YFSETQ. CDR3 residues: CASSLQGRLGSYEQYF. The CDR3 DNA is TGCGCCAGCAGCTTGCAGGGACGATTGGGCTCCTACGAGCAGTACTTC. Combining the CDR3 with reference TRBV5-1 and TRBJ2-7 gives the whole variable domain KAGVTQTPRYLIKTRGQQVTLSCSPISGHRSVSWYQQTPGQGLQFLFEYFSETQRNKGNFPGRFSGRQFSNSRSEMNVSTLELGDSALYLCASSLQGRLGSYEQYFGPGTRLTVT.

This clonotype has at least ten counts. The chain employs TRBV27 and TRBJ1-2, with 9 nucleotides matching TRBD1. Germline lookup yields CDR1 MNHEY and CDR2 SMNVEV (reference sequence). This CDR3 spans 14 amino acids. V trimming: 3 bases; J trimming: 8 bases; junction bases outside the gene matches: 7. CDR3: CASSFSGQGGGYTF. CDR3 in DNA: TGTGCCAGCAGTTTCTCGGGACAGGGAGGCGGCTACACCTTC.

There are a few counts of this clonotype. J is TRBJ2-7 and V is TRBV4-2; 7 positions match TRBD2. This CDR3 region has 13 residues. V lost 1 base and J lost 9; bases outside the gene matches: 6. Germline CDR1 is LGHNA and CDR2 is YNFKEQ. The CDR3 loop reads CASSQVGGRGQYF. CDR3 DNA: TGTGCCAGCAGCCAAGTGGGCGGGAGAGGGCAGTACTTC.

The CDR3 region has the DNA TGTGCCAGTAGTATCCGGCTCAGGGCTTACAATCAGCCCCAGCATTTT. It encodes CASSIRLRAYNQPQHF. The V and J genes are TRBV19 and TRBJ1-5; TRBD1 is a possible D gene (5 bases). V lost 3 bases and J lost 3, with 15 bases in between. Germline V gives CDR1 LNHDA, CDR2 SQIVND (reference sequence). This CDR3 is built from 16 residues.

This clonotype was recorded many times. The V gene is TRBV20-1, the J gene TRBJ2-1; weak D call: TRBD1 (6 bases). Germline V gene lookup returns CDR1 DFQATT and CDR2 SNEGSKA (reference sequence). This CDR3 comprises 13 residues. Trimming cost V 3 bases and J 8 bases, with 14 bases left between them. CDR3 bases: TGCAGTGCTAGTTTCAGGGGTGGTCATGAGCAGTTCTTC. This gives the protein CSASFRGGHEQFF.